The T cell receptor (beta chain) described here comes from a study of CD8+CD57+ T cells in acquired aplastic anemia. The authors sequenced patients whose flow cytometry had shown CD8+CD57+ cell expansion. The template used for profiling TCR beta VDJ and CDR3 was genomic DNA. Each CDR3 protein is one row after TCRdb ran MiXCR on the reads. In the table there are fewer than 250,000 distinct CDR3 sequences, approximately 45% of which are singletons. After removal of 6 bases from V and 3 bases from J, the junction contained 9 bases not matched to a gene. The germline V gene encodes CDR1 MNHEY and CDR2 SVGAGI. The length of the CDR3 is 17 residues.

The receptor's source is a human donor with aplastic anemia. The rearrangement links TRBV6-5 to TRBJ2-6; TRBD1 aligns across 9 bases. The sequenced material came from sorted CD4+, CD8+, or CD8+CD57+ T cells (not recorded which) from PBMCs. CDR3 in amino acids: CASSESGQGYGANVLTF. In nucleotides, the CDR3 is TGTGCCAGCAGCGAGTCGGGACAGGGATATGGGGCCAACGTCCTGACTTTC.